These T cell receptor beta chains were read from a single sample in a study of T cells in Graves' hyperthyroidism and ophthalmopathy. TCRdb reprocessed the multiplex PCR reads with MiXCR, giving one entry per CDR3 protein. The sample has hundreds of thousands of distinct CDR3 sequences; less than 25% are singletons. The source material was blood. The receptors were sampled from a man aged 25 to 45 with Graves' ophthalmopathy. Both conserved end residues are part of each CDR3.

J,V,CDR3
TRBJ1-2,TRBV20-1,CSARDRGRGYTF
TRBJ2-3,TRBV30,CAWSRDPTGTDTQYF
TRBJ2-1,TRBV4-3,CASSPGTSVHNEQFF
TRBJ1-3,TRBV9,CASSSRDRGLNTIYF
TRBJ2-7,TRBV20-1,CSAFALGQGSDEQYF
TRBJ2-1,TRBV12-3/TRBV12-4,CASSPTNNEQFF
TRBJ2-1,TRBV9,CASSVASGRTHEQFF
TRBJ1-2,TRBV20-1,CSARDPRTGKGYTF
TRBJ2-7,TRBV28,CASSRDIPYEQYF
TRBJ2-7,TRBV20-1,CSARGALSYEQYF
TRBJ2-5,TRBV5-1,CASSLDRGLQETQYF